This entry concerns a single T cell receptor (beta chain). The data originate from a study of T cells in Graves' hyperthyroidism and ophthalmopathy. Study-wide context: At the time of initial diagnosis and before any treatment, peripheral blood was collected.

The PBMCs were sourced from fresh peripheral blood (about 9.7 ml). Amplification targeted TCR beta CDR3 regions from RNA transcripts. First-round RT-PCR of the TCR CDR3 relied on the HTBI primer set. TCRdb re-called the multiplex PCR reads with MiXCR, one entry per CDR3 protein. The table has a few hundred thousand distinct CDR3 sequences, 13% to 15% seen once. The clonotype originates from a woman aged 45-65 years with Graves' hyperthyroidism that later progressed to Graves' ophthalmopathy. The sample consisted of blood.

CDR3 coding DNA: TGTGCCAGCAGCTATTTTGGGGCTAAAACCTACGAGCAGTACTTC. Amino acid sequence: CASSYFGAKTYEQYF. This chain connects TRBV11-2 to TRBJ2-7; tentative D call: TRBD1 (5 bases). With 4 bases removed from V and 2 bases from J, the gap between germline ends came to 15 bases. The CDR3 loop spans 15 amino acids. CDR1 is SGHAT and CDR2 is FQNNGV in the germline V gene.